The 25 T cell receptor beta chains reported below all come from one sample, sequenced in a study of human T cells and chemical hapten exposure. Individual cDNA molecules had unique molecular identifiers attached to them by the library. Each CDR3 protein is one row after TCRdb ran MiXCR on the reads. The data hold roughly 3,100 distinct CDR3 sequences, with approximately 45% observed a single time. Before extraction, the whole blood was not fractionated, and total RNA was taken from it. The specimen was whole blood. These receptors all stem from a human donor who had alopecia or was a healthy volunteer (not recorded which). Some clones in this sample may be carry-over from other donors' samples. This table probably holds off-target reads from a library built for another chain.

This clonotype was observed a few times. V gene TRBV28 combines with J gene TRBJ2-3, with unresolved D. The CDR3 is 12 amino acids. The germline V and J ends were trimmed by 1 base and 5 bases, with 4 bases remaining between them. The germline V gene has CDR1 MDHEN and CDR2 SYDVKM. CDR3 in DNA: TGTGCCAGCAGTTTATTTAAAGATACGCAGTATTTT. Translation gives CASSLFKDTQYF.

The CDR3 DNA follows: TGTGCCAGCAGTTTACTGGCCTCGCCCCAGCATTTT. This gives the protein CASSLLASPQHF. This chain links TRBV12-3 or TRBV12-4 with TRBJ1-5; no reliable D call. This CDR3 is 12 amino acids long. V was trimmed by 2 bases and J by 9 bases, leaving 8 bases between them.

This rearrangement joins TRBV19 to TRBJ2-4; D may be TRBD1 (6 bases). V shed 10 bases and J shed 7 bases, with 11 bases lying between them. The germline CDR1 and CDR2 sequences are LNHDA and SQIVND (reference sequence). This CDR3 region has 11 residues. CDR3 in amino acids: CAISGDNIQYF. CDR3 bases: TGTGCCATTTCAGGGGACAACATTCAGTACTTC.

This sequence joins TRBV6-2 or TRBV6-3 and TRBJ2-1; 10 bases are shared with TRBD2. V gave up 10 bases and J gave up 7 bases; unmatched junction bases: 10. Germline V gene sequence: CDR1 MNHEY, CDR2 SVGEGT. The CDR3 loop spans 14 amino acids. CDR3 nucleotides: TGTGCCACCAAGGTTAGCGGGGGGTTGAATGAGCAGTTCTTC. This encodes CATKVSGGLNEQFF.

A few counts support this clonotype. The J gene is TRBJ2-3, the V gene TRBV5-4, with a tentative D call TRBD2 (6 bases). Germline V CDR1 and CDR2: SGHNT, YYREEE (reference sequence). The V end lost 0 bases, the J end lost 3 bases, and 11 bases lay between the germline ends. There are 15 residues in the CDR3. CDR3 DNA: TGTGCCAGCAGCTTGGAACTAGCTGAGACAGATACGCAGTATTTT. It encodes CASSLELAETDTQYF.

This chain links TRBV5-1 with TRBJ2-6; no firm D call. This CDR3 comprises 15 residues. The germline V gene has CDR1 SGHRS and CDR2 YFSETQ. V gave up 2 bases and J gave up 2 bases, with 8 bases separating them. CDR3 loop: CASSFGSPGANVLTF. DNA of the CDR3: TGCGCCAGCAGCTTCGGCAGTCCTGGGGCCAACGTCCTGACTTTC.

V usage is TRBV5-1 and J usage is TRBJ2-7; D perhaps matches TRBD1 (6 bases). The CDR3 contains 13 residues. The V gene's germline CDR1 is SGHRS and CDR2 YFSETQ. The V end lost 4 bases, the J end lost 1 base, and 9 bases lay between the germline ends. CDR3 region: CASSRGQSYEQYF. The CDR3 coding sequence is TGCGCCAGCAGCCGAGGACAGTCCTACGAGCAGTACTTC. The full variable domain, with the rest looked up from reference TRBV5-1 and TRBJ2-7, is KAGVTQTPRYLIKTRGQQVTLSCSPISGHRSVSWYQQTPGQGLQFLFEYFSETQRNKGNFPGRFSGRQFSNSRSEMNVSTLELGDSALYLCASSRGQSYEQYFGPGTRLTVT.

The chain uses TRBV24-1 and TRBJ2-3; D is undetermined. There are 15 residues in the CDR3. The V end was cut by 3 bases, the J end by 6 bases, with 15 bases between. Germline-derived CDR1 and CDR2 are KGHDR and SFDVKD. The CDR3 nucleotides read TGTGCCACCAGTGATAGCGCCCTAGTCCCGGATACGCAGTATTTT. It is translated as CATSDSALVPDTQYF.

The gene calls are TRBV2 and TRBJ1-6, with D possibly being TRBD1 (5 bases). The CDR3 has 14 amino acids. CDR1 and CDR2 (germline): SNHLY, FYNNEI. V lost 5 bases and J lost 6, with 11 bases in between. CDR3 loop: CASSFGASNSPLHF. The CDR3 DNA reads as TGTGCCAGCAGTTTCGGGGCAAGTAATTCACCCCTCCACTTT.

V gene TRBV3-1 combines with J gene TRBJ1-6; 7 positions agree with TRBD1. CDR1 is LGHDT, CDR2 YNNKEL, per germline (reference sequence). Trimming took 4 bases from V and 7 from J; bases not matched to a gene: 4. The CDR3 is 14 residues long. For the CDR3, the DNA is TGTGCCAGCAGCCTTCTACAGGGGAATTCACCCCTCCACTTT. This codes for CASSLLQGNSPLHF.

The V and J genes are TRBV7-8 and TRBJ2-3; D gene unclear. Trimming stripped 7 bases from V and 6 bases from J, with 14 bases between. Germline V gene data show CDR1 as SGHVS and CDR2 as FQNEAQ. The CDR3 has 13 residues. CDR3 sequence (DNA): TGTGCCAGCACACCACGACTGGACGATACGCAGTATTTT. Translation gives CASTPRLDDTQYF. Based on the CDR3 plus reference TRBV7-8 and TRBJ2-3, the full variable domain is GAGVSQSPRYKVAKRGQDVALRCDPISGHVSLFWYQQALGQGPEFLTYFQNEAQLDKSGLPSDRFFAERPEGSVSTLKIQRTQQEDSAVYLCASTPRLDDTQYFGPGTRLTVL.

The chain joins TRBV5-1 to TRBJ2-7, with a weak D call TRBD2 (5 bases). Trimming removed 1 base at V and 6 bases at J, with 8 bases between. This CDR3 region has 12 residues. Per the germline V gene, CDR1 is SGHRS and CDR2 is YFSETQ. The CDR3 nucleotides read TGCGCCAGCAGCTTGACGAGGGTCGAGCAGTACTTC. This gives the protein CASSLTRVEQYF.

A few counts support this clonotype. DNA of the CDR3: TGTGCCAGCAGTTGGACTTACAATGAGCAGTTCTTC. Residues: CASSWTYNEQFF. The genes are TRBV11-2 and TRBJ2-1; tentative D call: TRBD2 (5 bases). V was pared by 6 bases and J by 4 bases, with 7 bases between. Per germline, CDR1 SGHAT and CDR2 FQNNGV. The CDR3 consists of 12 residues.

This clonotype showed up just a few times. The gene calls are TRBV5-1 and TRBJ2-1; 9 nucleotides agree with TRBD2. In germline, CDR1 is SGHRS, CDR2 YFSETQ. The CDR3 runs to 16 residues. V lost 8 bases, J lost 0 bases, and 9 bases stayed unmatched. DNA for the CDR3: TGCGCCAGTACTCCGAGCGGGAGGAGCTCCTACAATGAGCAGTTCTTC. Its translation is CASTPSGRSSYNEQFF.

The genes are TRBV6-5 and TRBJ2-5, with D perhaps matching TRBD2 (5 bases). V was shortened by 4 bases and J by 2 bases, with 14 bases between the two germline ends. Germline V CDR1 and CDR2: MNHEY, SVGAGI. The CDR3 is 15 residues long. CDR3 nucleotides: TGTGCCAGCAGTTTCACCTTTAGAGGGCAAGAGACCCAGTACTTC. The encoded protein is CASSFTFRGQETQYF.

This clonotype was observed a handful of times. In DNA, the CDR3 is TGTGCCAGCAGTTTTACTAGGCACAATGAGCAGTTCTTC. Protein product: CASSFTRHNEQFF. V gene TRBV5-6 combines with J gene TRBJ2-1; D is perhaps TRBD2 (5 bases). V dropped 5 bases and J dropped 5 bases, with 11 bases sitting between them. The length of the CDR3 is 13 residues. Germline CDR1 and CDR2: SGHDT and YYEEEE.

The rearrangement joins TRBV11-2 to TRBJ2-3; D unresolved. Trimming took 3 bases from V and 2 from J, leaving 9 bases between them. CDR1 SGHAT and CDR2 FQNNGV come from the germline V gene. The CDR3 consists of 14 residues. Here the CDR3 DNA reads TGTGCCAGCAGCTTCCGCCAAAACACAGATACGCAGTATTTT. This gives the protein CASSFRQNTDTQYF.

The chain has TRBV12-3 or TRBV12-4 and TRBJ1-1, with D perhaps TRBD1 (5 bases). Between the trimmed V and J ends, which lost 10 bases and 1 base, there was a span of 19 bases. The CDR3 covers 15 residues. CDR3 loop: CAIRQGGLSNTEAFF. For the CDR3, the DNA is TGTGCCATCCGGCAGGGCGGGCTTTCGAACACTGAAGCTTTCTTT.

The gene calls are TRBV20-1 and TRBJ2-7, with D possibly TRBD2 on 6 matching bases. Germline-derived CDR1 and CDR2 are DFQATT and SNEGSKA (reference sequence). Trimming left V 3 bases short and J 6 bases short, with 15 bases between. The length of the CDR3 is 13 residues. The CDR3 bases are TGCAGTGCTAGGTTGGAGGGGTATAGCGAGCAGTACTTC. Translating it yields CSARLEGYSEQYF.

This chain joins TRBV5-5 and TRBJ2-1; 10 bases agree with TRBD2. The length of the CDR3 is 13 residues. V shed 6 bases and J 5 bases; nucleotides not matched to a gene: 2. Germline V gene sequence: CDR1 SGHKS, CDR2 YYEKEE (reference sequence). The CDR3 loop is CASKLAGDNEQFF. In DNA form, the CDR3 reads TGTGCCAGCAAGCTAGCGGGAGACAATGAGCAGTTCTTC.

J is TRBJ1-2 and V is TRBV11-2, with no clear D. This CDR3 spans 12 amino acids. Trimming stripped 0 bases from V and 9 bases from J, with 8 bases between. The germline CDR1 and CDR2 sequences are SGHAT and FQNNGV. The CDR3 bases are TGTGCCAGCAGCTTAGACAGGTCAAGCTACACCTTC. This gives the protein CASSLDRSSYTF.

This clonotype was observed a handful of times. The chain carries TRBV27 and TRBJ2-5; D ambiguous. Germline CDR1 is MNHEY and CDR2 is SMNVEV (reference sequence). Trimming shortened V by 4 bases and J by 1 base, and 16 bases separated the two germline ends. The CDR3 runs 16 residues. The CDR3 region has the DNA TGTGCCAGCAGTTCCGGCCGGAATTTGCTCCAAGAGACCCAGTACTTC. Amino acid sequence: CASSSGRNLLQETQYF.

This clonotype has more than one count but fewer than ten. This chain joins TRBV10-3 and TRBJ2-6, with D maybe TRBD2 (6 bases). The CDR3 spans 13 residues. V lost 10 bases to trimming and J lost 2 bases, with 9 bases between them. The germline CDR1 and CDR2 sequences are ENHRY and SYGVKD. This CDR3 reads CATERAGANVLTF. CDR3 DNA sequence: TGTGCCACCGAGCGGGCTGGGGCCAACGTCCTGACTTTC.

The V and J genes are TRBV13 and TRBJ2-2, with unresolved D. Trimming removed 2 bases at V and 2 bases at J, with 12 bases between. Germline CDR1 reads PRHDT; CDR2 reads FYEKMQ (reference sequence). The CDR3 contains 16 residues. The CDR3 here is CASSLLAQPNTGELFF. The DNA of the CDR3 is TGTGCCAGCAGCTTATTAGCACAGCCCAACACCGGGGAGCTGTTTTTT.

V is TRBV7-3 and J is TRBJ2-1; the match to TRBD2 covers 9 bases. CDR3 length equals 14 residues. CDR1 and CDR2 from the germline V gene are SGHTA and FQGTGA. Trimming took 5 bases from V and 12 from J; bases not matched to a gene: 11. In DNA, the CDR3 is TGTGCCAGCAGCCAGACAGTTAGCGGGAGTGTGCAGTTCTTC. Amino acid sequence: CASSQTVSGSVQFF.